Below, 20 T cell receptor beta chains from the same sample are listed, as sequenced in a study of ipilimumab plus nivolumab after autologous stem cell transplantation (dated by TCRdb to the early 2020s). The library came from the immunoSEQ multiplex PCR assay. TCRdb mirrors the immuneACCESS table, restricted to in-frame sequences. Some clones are absent from its copies; in checked studies, under half trace to an unresolved V gene, and the reason for the others is unknown. In this sample the table shows about 16,000 clones, about 81% of which occur a single time. The ten largest make up roughly 23% of the sample. Sequencing was performed on PBMCs, taken in a trial of ipilimumab plus nivolumab as post-transplant consolidation. These receptors came from a male donor with diffuse large B-cell lymphoma.

The count of this clone is one. The chain recombines TRBV28 with TRBJ1-1; a possible D gene is TRBD1 (6 bases). From germline, CDR1 is MDHEN and CDR2 SYDVKM. Trimming pared 1 base from V and 3 bases from J, leaving 9 bases between. There are 14 residues in the CDR3. For the CDR3, the DNA is TGTGCCAGCAGTTTATCCGGGGGCTACACTGAAGCTTTCTTT. Translated, it gives CASSLSGGYTEAFF.

The V call is TRBV2, the J call TRBJ1-3, with TRBD1 identical over 7 bases. The CDR3 runs to 14 residues. Germline loops: CDR1 SNHLY, CDR2 FYNNEI. V gave up 6 bases and J gave up 1 base; unmatched junction bases: 3. CDR3 coding DNA: TGTGCCAGCAGGGAACAGGGGTCTGGAAACACCATATATTTT. Translation: CASREQGSGNTIYF.

The chain links TRBV28 to TRBJ2-7, with 7 bases fitting TRBD2. V was clipped by 2 bases and J by 0 bases; unmatched bases: 4. This CDR3 region has 15 residues. Per germline, CDR1 MDHEN and CDR2 SYDVKM. The CDR3 protein is CASSLAGVPSYEQYF. Written as DNA, the CDR3 is TGTGCCAGCAGTTTAGCGGGGGTGCCCTCCTACGAGCAGTACTTC.

This chain uses TRBV19 with TRBJ1-5, with D possibly being TRBD1 (6 bases). This CDR3 has 13 amino acids. Trimming took off 9 bases at V and 5 bases at J, with 14 bases between the two ends. Germline CDR1 LNHDA, CDR2 SQIVND (reference sequence). CDR3 DNA sequence: TGTGCCAGCCCTAAGGGGGGCGATCAGCCCCAGCATTTT. This gives the protein CASPKGGDQPQHF.

The gene calls are TRBV6-5 and TRBJ1-1, with D perhaps TRBD1 (5 bases). CDR3 length equals 15 residues. Trimming removed 0 bases from V and 4 bases from J, with 12 bases in between. Germline CDR1 is MNHEY and CDR2 is SVGAGI. This CDR3 reads CASSYSSRGGTEAFF. The CDR3, as DNA: TGTGCCAGCAGTTACTCCAGTAGGGGCGGCACTGAAGCTTTCTTT.

The chain combines TRBV5-1 with TRBJ1-5; TRBD1 agrees at 9 bases. The junction had 3 bases not matched to a gene; V was cut back by 3 bases and J by 5 bases. The V gene's germline CDR1 is SGHRS and CDR2 YFSETQ. The CDR3 is 14 residues long. The CDR3 DNA follows: TGCGCCAGCAGCTCGGGACAGGGCGATCAGCCCCAGCATTTT. It translates to CASSSGQGDQPQHF.

V usage is TRBV5-1 and J usage is TRBJ1-2; D is undetermined. Germline V lookup: CDR1 SGHRS, CDR2 YFSETQ. The CDR3 is 14 residues long. V was shortened by 0 bases and J by 0 bases, with 6 bases between the two germline ends. The CDR3, as DNA: TGCGCCAGCAGCTTGGCCACAACTAACTATGGCTACACCTTC. This gives the protein CASSLATTNYGYTF.

The table lists this clone with a count of one. The rearrangement links TRBV7-2 to TRBJ1-2; tentative D call: TRBD1 (5 bases). The ends were cut back, 3 bases at V and 4 bases at J, with 18 bases in the middle. This CDR3 is 16 amino acids long. Germline V gene sequence: CDR1 SGHTA, CDR2 FQGNSA. In nucleotides, the CDR3 is TGTGCCAGCAGCTTGGAGTCCGGGGCACGGTCCTATGGCTACACCTTC. It specifies CASSLESGARSYGYTF.

The rearrangement uses TRBV2 and TRBJ2-1; 12 bases agree with TRBD2. The length of the CDR3 is 20 residues. Looked up from germline, CDR1 is SNHLY and CDR2 is FYNNEI. The junction had 14 bases not matched to a gene; V was cut back by 5 bases and J by 0 bases. CDR3 DNA: TGTGCCAGCAGTCGTAAGGCGTGGACTAGCGGGGAGAGCTCCTACAATGAGCAGTTCTTC. Amino acids: CASSRKAWTSGESSYNEQFF.

The chain is built from TRBV27 and TRBJ2-7; maybe TRBD1 (5 bases). Germline CDR1 is MNHEY and CDR2 is SMNVEV (reference sequence). The CDR3 is 13 residues long. Trimming removed 6 bases from V and 2 bases from J, with 11 bases in between. Here the CDR3 DNA reads TGTGCCAGCAGACAGGACGGAACCTACGAGCAGTACTTC. Its protein is CASRQDGTYEQYF.

In its sample, this clone is medium-sized. In DNA form, the CDR3 reads TGTGCCAGCCACGGGGAGGGCAGCAATCAGCCCCAGCATTTT. Residues: CASHGEGSNQPQHF. The rearrangement links TRBV6-6 to TRBJ1-5; no definite D call. V lost 8 bases, J lost 1 base, and 12 bases lay in between. The CDR3 has 14 amino acids. Germline CDR1 and CDR2: MNHNY and SVGAGI (reference sequence).

The sample holds one count of this clone. This chain connects TRBV30 to TRBJ2-5; D unresolved. CDR1 is GTSNPN, CDR2 SVGIG, per germline (reference sequence). Trimming stripped 4 bases from V and 0 bases from J, with 6 bases between. The CDR3 contains 12 residues. The DNA for the CDR3 is TGTGCCTGGAACAGCAACCAAGAGACCCAGTACTTC. Encoded protein: CAWNSNQETQYF.

J is TRBJ1-1 and V is TRBV19; no definite D call. The germline V gene encodes CDR1 LNHDA and CDR2 SQIVND (reference sequence). This CDR3 has 15 amino acids. V was cut by 0 bases and J by 2 bases, with 10 bases left in between. In nucleotides, the CDR3 is TGTGCCAGTAGTATAGAGTTGGGCATCAACACTGAAGCTTTCTTT. As protein: CASSIELGINTEAFF.

The chain is built from TRBV4-3 and TRBJ1-5, with 9 bases matching TRBD1. The germline gives CDR1 LGHNA, CDR2 YSLEER. Trimming removed 0 bases from V and 6 bases from J; junction bases left unmatched: 3. This CDR3 spans 15 amino acids. In DNA, the CDR3 is TGCGCCAGCAGCCAAGAACAGGGGGCTGGTCAGCCCCAGCATTTT. The encoded protein is CASSQEQGAGQPQHF.

This clone was observed once. This chain connects TRBV5-1 to TRBJ1-2; 7 positions agree with TRBD1. Per germline, CDR1 SGHRS and CDR2 YFSETQ. This CDR3 is built from 17 residues. The V gene end was trimmed by 1 base and the J gene end by 0 bases; junction bases not matched to a gene: 9. CDR3 in amino acids: CASSLTGDPSSNYGYTF. CDR3 coding DNA: TGCGCCAGCAGCTTGACAGGGGACCCTTCCTCTAACTATGGCTACACCTTC.

The chain recombines TRBV5-4 with TRBJ2-1; D not certain. From germline, CDR1 is SGHNT and CDR2 YYREEE (reference sequence). Between the trimmed V and J ends, which lost 3 bases and 0 bases, there was a span of 13 bases. The CDR3 contains 16 residues. The CDR3 bases are TGTGCCAGCAGCTGGAGACCCTTGAGCTCCTACAATGAGCAGTTCTTC. It is translated as CASSWRPLSSYNEQFF. Full variable domain (remainder filled in from reference TRBV5-4 and TRBJ2-1): ETGVTQSPTHLIKTRGQQVTLRCSSQSGHNTVSWYQQALGQGPQFIFQYYREEENGRGNFPPRFSGLQFPNYSSELNVNALELDDSALYLCASSWRPLSSYNEQFFGPGTRLTVL.

The chain recombines TRBV7-3 with TRBJ1-6, with D unresolved. The CDR3 spans 13 residues. Germline-derived CDR1 and CDR2 are SGHTA and FQGTGA. V was trimmed by 5 bases and J by 4 bases, leaving 6 bases between them. The chain's CDR3 is CASSPIYNSPLHF. In DNA, the CDR3 is TGTGCCAGCAGCCCCATATATAATTCACCCCTCCACTTT.

The chain combines TRBV5-5 with TRBJ1-6, with 7 bases fitting TRBD1. The CDR3 is 15 amino acids. The junction had 9 bases not matched to a gene; V was cut back by 4 bases and J by 8 bases. Looked up from germline, CDR1 is SGHKS and CDR2 is YYEKEE (reference sequence). CDR3 nucleotides: TGTGCCAGCAGCCCGACAGGGAATGTTGATTCACCCCTCCACTTT. Encoded protein: CASSPTGNVDSPLHF.

This clone was counted a few times. V usage is TRBV9 and J usage is TRBJ2-1; 8 nucleotides align to TRBD2. The CDR3 has 19 amino acids. CDR1 is SGDLS, CDR2 YYNGEE, per germline. The J segment lost 0 bases and the V segment lost 0 bases, leaving 11 bases of the junction unmatched. The DNA of the CDR3 is TGTGCCAGCAGCGTAGCGTCTAGCGGGTCCCCGAGCTCCTACAATGAGCAGTTCTTC. This sequence encodes CASSVASSGSPSSYNEQFF.

The chain has TRBV13 and TRBJ2-3, with 11 bases matching TRBD2. The ends lost 9 bases at V and 4 bases at J; junction bases unmatched: 12. The CDR3 length is 16 residues. In germline, CDR1 is PRHDT, CDR2 FYEKMQ (reference sequence). CDR3 sequence reads: CASNAASGRSADTQYF. The CDR3 DNA sequence: TGTGCCAGTAATGCGGCTAGCGGGAGGTCGGCAGATACGCAGTATTTT.